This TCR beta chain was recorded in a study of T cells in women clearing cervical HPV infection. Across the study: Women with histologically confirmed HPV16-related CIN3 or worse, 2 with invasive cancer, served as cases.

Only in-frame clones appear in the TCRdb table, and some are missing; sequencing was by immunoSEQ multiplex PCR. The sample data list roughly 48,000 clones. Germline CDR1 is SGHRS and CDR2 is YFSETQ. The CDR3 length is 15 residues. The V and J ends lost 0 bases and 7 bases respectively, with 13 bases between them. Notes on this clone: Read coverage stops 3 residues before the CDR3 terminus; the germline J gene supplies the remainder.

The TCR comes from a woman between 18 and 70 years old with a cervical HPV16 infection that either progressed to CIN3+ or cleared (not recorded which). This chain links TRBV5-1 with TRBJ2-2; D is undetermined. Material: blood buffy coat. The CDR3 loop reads CASSLAKSANGELFF. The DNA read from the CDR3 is TGCGCCAGCAGCTTGGCTAAGTCCGCAAACGGGGAG.